The subject of this entry is one T cell receptor beta chain. This clonotype was observed a handful of times. Its antigen remains undetermined. One base away there is no much larger clone; base qualities are not given. The TCR beta CDR3 regions were amplified from the RNA transcripts. The TCR CDR3 was subjected to a first round of RT-PCR using the HTBI primer set and the Qiagen OneStep RT-PCR kit. Libraries were constructed in a second round of multiplex PCR, after which size selection and purification were carried out. The libraries were sequenced on an Illumina HiSeq2000 using paired-end 100 bp reads. Concerning the study's data processing: Raw data were processed with SOAPnuke, discarding reads with adapters, uncalled bases, mean Phred below 15, or no exact constant-primer or identifier match. High-quality paired reads were merged using COPE v1.2.5, and each unique nucleotide sequence was defined as a clonotype. MiTCR v1.1 was used to align the clonotypes against IMGT TRBV, TRBD and TRBJ reference segments. Only V-J combinations with frequency above 0.0001, covering 98% to 99.2% of repertoires, were analysed. The TCS score was defined as the ratio of F50 (clonal expansion) to E x V (chaos), calculated using BLOSUM62-based TCRdist between CDR3 peptides within each V-J. Welch's t-statistics and random forest reduced around 520 V-J features to 13, which were used in a naive Bayes classifier (R e1071). The public reads were reprocessed in TCRdb via fastp at Q25 and MiXCR, keeping in-frame beta chains. A single entry per CDR3 protein holds the most common genes and DNA from its merged rows. None of the V and J calls come from the authors' own analysis; TCRdb made them. This sample holds more than 300,000 distinct CDR3 sequences; about 15% were observed only once. The ten largest clones capture around a third of the sample.

The CDR3 goes from the cysteine to the phenylalanine over 15 residues. Solely the CDR3 DNA is kept, with 45 bases framed from the first base. V is pruned by 2 bases and J by 7 bases, leaving 9 bases of the junction without a gene match. For CDR1 and CDR2, the germline V gene (reference sequence) lists DFQATT and SNEGSKA. This sample was taken from a study of T cells in Graves' hyperthyroidism and ophthalmopathy (dated by TCRdb to about 2019). Study-level background: Peripheral blood samples were taken at initial diagnosis, before any treatment was given. TCR V-J signatures able to tell the groups apart were searched for in a discovery cohort of 90 to 100 patients, of whom more than 40 had Graves' ophthalmopathy and 55 to 60 had stable Graves' hyperthyroidism. An independent validation cohort of 18 to 20 hyperthyroidism patients and approximately 15 patients who later progressed to ophthalmopathy tested prospective prediction of ophthalmopathy. The approximately 98 discovery patients were randomly divided into training and test sets at a 7:3 ratio. In addition, the study compared T-cell repertoires in thyroid tissue and in blood from roughly six Graves' hyperthyroidism patients. After blood sampling, hyperthyroidism patients were treated with methimazole at a starting dose of 30 mg daily, and ophthalmopathy patients were treated with high-dose intravenous methylprednisolone. The paper reports TCR Vbeta CDR3 sequencing of some 140 peripheral blood samples: around 45 ophthalmopathy, roughly 74 hyperthyroidism and 17 progressor patients.

Hyperthyroidism patients were newly diagnosed, had a disease duration of under 2 months, and were aged 18 to 65 years. Exclusion was applied to patients with uncontrolled infections, other autoimmune diseases, pregnancy or lactation. Diagnoses were established on the basis of clinical symptoms, serum thyroxine and TRAb, thyroid ultrasound, and orbital computed tomography. Blood from progressor patients was collected at the time of first diagnosis with hyperthyroidism, before any ophthalmopathy symptoms had appeared. Ficoll-Paque density gradient centrifugation was used to isolate PBMCs from 8.5 to 10 ml of fresh peripheral blood. Patients classed as progressors first received a Graves' hyperthyroidism diagnosis and then went on to develop ophthalmopathy during follow-up. Total RNA was extracted using Trizol reagent, and RNA quality was assessed on an Agilent 2100 Bioanalyzer. What the study reported, not specific to this receptor: A model built on a 13 V-J signature distinguished ophthalmopathy from stable hyperthyroidism, reaching about 89% sensitivity and under 84% specificity in cross-validation and 80%/75% in testing. Sample size was not statistically predetermined, and blinding of investigators to group allocation was not performed. Most expanded thyroid clonotypes (frequency above 0.001) were also found in blood, which suggests that blood repertoires may mirror thyroid immune responses. In validation, the model predicted progression to ophthalmopathy a median of approximately 6.6 months before onset, with around 70% sensitivity and almost 75% specificity.

This receptor was obtained from a woman aged 30 to 39 with Graves' hyperthyroidism that later progressed to Graves' ophthalmopathy. The sequencing sample was made of blood. Recombination connected TRBV20-1 to TRBJ2-3; 10 middle bases align to TRBD2. The CDR3 is CSARPSSGSIYTQYF. At the DNA level, the sequence is TGCAGTGCTAGACCTTCTAGCGGGAGTATTTATACGCAGTATTTT.